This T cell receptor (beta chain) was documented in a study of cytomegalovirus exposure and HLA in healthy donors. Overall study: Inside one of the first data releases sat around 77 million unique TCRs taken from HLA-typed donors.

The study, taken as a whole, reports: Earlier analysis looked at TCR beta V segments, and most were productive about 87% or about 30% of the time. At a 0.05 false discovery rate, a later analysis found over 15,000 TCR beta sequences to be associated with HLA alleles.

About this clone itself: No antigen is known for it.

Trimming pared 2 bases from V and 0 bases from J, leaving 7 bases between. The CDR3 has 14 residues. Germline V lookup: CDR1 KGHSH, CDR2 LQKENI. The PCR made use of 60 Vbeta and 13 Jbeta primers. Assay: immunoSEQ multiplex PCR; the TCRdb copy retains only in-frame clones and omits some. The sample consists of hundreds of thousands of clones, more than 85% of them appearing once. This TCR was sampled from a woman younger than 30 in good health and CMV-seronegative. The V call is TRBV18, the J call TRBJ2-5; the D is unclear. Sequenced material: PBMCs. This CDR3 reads CASSPTQYQETQYF. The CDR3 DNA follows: TGTGCCAGCTCACCAACGCAGTACCAAGAGACCCAGTACTTC.